Presented here are 24 T cell receptor beta chains from one specimen sequenced in a study of cytomegalovirus exposure and HLA in healthy donors. PCR amplification relied on 60 Vbeta primers (plus 13 Jbeta primers). Profiled with immunoSEQ multiplex PCR; TCRdb holds only in-frame clones, not every one. This sample has around 150,000 clones, with roughly 82% found just once. Sequences were obtained from PBMCs. Source of these receptors: a man aged 50-59 years in good health and CMV-seropositive.

This chain links TRBV5-1 with TRBJ2-5; 8 positions agree with TRBD1. Germline CDR1 reads SGHRS; CDR2 reads YFSETQ. Trimming took 6 bases from V and 4 from J; bases not matched to a gene: 11. The CDR3 loop spans 15 amino acids. The chain's CDR3 is CASTPSGRGRETQYF. The CDR3 DNA reads as TGCGCCAGCACCCCCTCGGGCAGGGGGCGAGAGACCCAGTACTTC.

J is TRBJ2-5 and V is TRBV10-3, with a weak D call TRBD2 (6 bases). The CDR3 totals 15 residues. CDR1 is ENHRY and CDR2 is SYGVKD in the germline V gene. V was clipped by 4 bases and J by 2 bases, with 14 bases between them. Here the CDR3 DNA reads TGTGCCATCAGTGTTGGAGGGAGTGAACAAGAGACCCAGTACTTC. Encoded protein: CAISVGGSEQETQYF.

The CDR3 region is CASSLTSLSYNEQFF. The CDR3, as DNA: TGTGCCAGCAGCCTGACTAGCCTTTCCTACAATGAGCAGTTCTTC. The genes are TRBV5-8 and TRBJ2-1; 7 positions match TRBD2. The V and J ends lost 4 bases and 1 base, in that order; junction bases with no gene match: 5. CDR3 length: 15 amino acids. Germline CDR1 and CDR2: SGHTS and YDEGEE. Based on the CDR3 plus reference TRBV5-8 and TRBJ2-1, the full variable domain is EAGVTQSPTHLIKTRGQQATLRCSPISGHTSVYWYQQALGLGLQFLLWYDEGEERNRGNFPPRFSGRQFPNYSSELNVNALELEDSALYLCASSLTSLSYNEQFFGPGTRLTVL.

The chain joins TRBV4-1 to TRBJ2-2; 13 bases fit TRBD2. The CDR3 covers 17 residues. V shed 1 base, J shed 2 bases, and the junction held 1 base outside the gene matches. CDR1 MGHRA and CDR2 YSYEKL come from the germline V gene. The CDR3 DNA follows: TGCGCCAGCAGCCAAGGGACTAGCGGGAGAAACACCGGGGAGCTGTTTTTT. It is translated as CASSQGTSGRNTGELFF.

This clone appeared once. The chain is built from TRBV2 and TRBJ2-1, with 7 nucleotides matching TRBD2. This CDR3 has 15 residues. V dropped 6 bases and J dropped 5; count of bases not matched to a gene: 10. Per the germline V gene, CDR1 is SNHLY and CDR2 is FYNNEI. CDR3 loop: CASSSDQRENNEQFF. DNA of the CDR3: TGTGCCAGCAGCTCCGATCAGCGGGAAAACAATGAGCAGTTCTTC.

The chain has TRBV6-6 and TRBJ2-1; possibly TRBD2 for D (6 bases). CDR1 MNHNY and CDR2 SVGAGI come from the germline V gene (reference sequence). This CDR3 is 14 amino acids long. The ends were cut back, 2 bases at V and 5 bases at J, with 10 bases in the middle. The CDR3 nucleotides read TGTGCCAGCAGTTACGGGGGGAGTGACAATGAGCAGTTCTTC. Protein sequence: CASSYGGSDNEQFF.

The rearrangement links TRBV6-5 to TRBJ1-4; D possibly corresponds to TRBD1 (5 bases). The germline gives CDR1 MNHEY, CDR2 SVGAGI. V shed 6 bases and J shed 0 bases, with 8 bases lying between them. The CDR3 extends over 14 amino acids. The CDR3 coding sequence is TGTGCCAGCAGCGACAGCACAACTAATGAAAAACTGTTTTTT. Translating gives CASSDSTTNEKLFF.

Here the CDR3 DNA reads TGCGCCAGCCCGGATAGCGGGGACGAGCAGTACTTC. It translates to CASPDSGDEQYF. This chain links TRBV10-1 with TRBJ2-7; TRBD2 aligns across 8 bases. Germline lookup yields CDR1 WNHNN and CDR2 SYGVQD (reference sequence). The J segment lost 5 bases and the V segment lost 8 bases, leaving 5 bases of the junction unmatched. This CDR3 spans 12 amino acids.

This rearrangement joins TRBV2 to TRBJ2-5; TRBD2 might be the D (7 bases). The J call may be faulty, since TRBJ2-7 better matches the DNA end. Germline lookup yields CDR1 SNHLY and CDR2 FYNNEI. The CDR3 length is 13 residues. This chain's CDR3 is CASTGGAPYEQYF. The CDR3 coding sequence is TGTGCCAGCACTGGGGGGGCCCCCTACGAGCAGTACTTC.

The chain links TRBV28 to TRBJ2-4; perhaps TRBD1 as D (6 bases). The germline gives CDR1 MDHEN, CDR2 SYDVKM. The CDR3 runs to 14 residues. V lost 5 bases, J lost 7 bases, and 15 bases lay in between. The CDR3 loop is CASSPPGQGNIQYF. CDR3 bases: TGTGCCAGCAGTCCCCCAGGCCAGGGGAACATTCAGTACTTC. The entire variable domain, with the rest obtained from reference TRBV28 and TRBJ2-4, is as follows: DVKVTQSSRYLVKRTGEKVFLECVQDMDHENMFWYRQDPGLGLRLIYFSYDVKMKEKGDIPEGYSVSREKKERFSLILESASTNQTSMYLCASSPPGQGNIQYFGAGTRLSVL.

This chain links TRBV7-9 with TRBJ2-1, with D unresolved. Germline V lookup: CDR1 SEHNR, CDR2 FQNEAQ (reference sequence). With 1 base removed from V and 8 bases from J, the gap between germline ends came to 9 bases. CDR3 length: 13 amino acids. The CDR3 DNA follows: TGTGCCAGCAGCTTAGACTATCCCCATGAGCAGTTCTTC. The encoded protein is CASSLDYPHEQFF.

V is TRBV9 and J is TRBJ2-2; 12 bases agree with TRBD1. V lost 0 bases, J lost 4 bases, and 4 bases stayed unmatched. The CDR3 totals 17 residues. Germline V lookup: CDR1 SGDLS, CDR2 YYNGEE. Here the CDR3 DNA reads TGTGCCAGCAGCGTAGTGGGACAGGGGGCCGGCACCGGGGAGCTGTTTTTT. It encodes CASSVVGQGAGTGELFF. Full variable domain (missing parts from reference TRBV9 and TRBJ2-2): DSGVTQTPKHLITATGQRVTLRCSPRSGDLSVYWYQQSLDQGLQFLIQYYNGEERAKGNILERFSAQQFPDLHSELNLSSLELGDSALYFCASSVVGQGAGTGELFFGEGSRLTVL.

The chain joins TRBV14 to TRBJ2-7; D is perhaps TRBD2 (5 bases). CDR1 and CDR2 (germline): SGHDN, FVKESK. This CDR3 region has 12 residues. V was trimmed by 0 bases and J by 10 bases, leaving 10 bases between them. Here the CDR3 reads CASSQDLGRQYF. CDR3 bases: TGTGCCAGCAGCCAAGATCTGGGGAGACAGTACTTC.

The rearrangement joins TRBV10-3 to TRBJ2-7, with 8 bases that match TRBD2. The ends lost 6 bases at V and 2 bases at J; junction bases unmatched: 12. The V gene's germline CDR1 is ENHRY and CDR2 SYGVKD. This CDR3 spans 16 amino acids. CDR3 protein: CAISRSGGANTYEQYF. The DNA for the CDR3 is TGTGCCATCAGCCGCTCGGGGGGGGCGAATACCTACGAGCAGTACTTC.

The chain combines TRBV29-1 with TRBJ1-1; D perhaps matches TRBD1 (5 bases). V gave up 4 bases and J gave up 1 base, with 16 bases separating them. Germline CDR1 reads SQVTM; CDR2 reads ANQGSEA. The CDR3 has 15 residues. The CDR3 sequence is CSVAWRGQGNTEAFF. The CDR3 region has the DNA TGCAGCGTTGCTTGGCGGGGCCAGGGGAACACTGAAGCTTTCTTT.

The V and J genes are TRBV9 and TRBJ1-2, with D possibly TRBD1 on 5 matching bases. The germline V gene encodes CDR1 SGDLS and CDR2 YYNGEE. V lost 3 bases, J lost 5 bases, and 8 bases lay in between. The CDR3 consists of 12 residues. The CDR3 spells CASSGAGYGYTF. The CDR3 nucleotides are TGTGCCAGCAGCGGGGCAGGGTATGGCTACACCTTC.

J is TRBJ2-2 and V is TRBV7-9, with 7 bases matching TRBD1. The CDR3 totals 16 residues. After removal of 5 bases from V and 3 bases from J, the junction contained 9 bases not matched to a gene. CDR1 SEHNR and CDR2 FQNEAQ come from the germline V gene (reference sequence). The CDR3 here is CASSNRDSYYTGELFF. The CDR3, as DNA: TGTGCCAGCAGCAACCGGGACAGCTATTACACCGGGGAGCTGTTTTTT.

This chain joins TRBV11-2 and TRBJ2-5; TRBD2 matches at 12 bases. The CDR3 extends over 18 amino acids. Losses at the gene ends were 1 base for V and 5 bases for J; bases not matched to a gene: 11. Per germline, CDR1 SGHAT and CDR2 FQNNGV. CDR3 amino acids: CASSLGLAGGPGSETQYF. The CDR3 region has the DNA TGTGCCAGCAGCTTAGGGCTAGCGGGAGGGCCGGGATCGGAGACCCAGTACTTC.

J is TRBJ1-1 and V is TRBV5-1; 7 positions match TRBD1. This CDR3 comprises 15 residues. CDR1 SGHRS and CDR2 YFSETQ come from the germline V gene. The V gene end was trimmed by 4 bases and the J gene end by 2 bases; junction bases not matched to a gene: 8. CDR3 loop: CASSPRQGVNTEAFF. The CDR3 nucleotides read TGCGCCAGCAGCCCTAGACAGGGAGTCAACACTGAAGCTTTCTTT.

The genes are TRBV27 and TRBJ2-1; 14 nucleotides match TRBD2. The CDR3 has 17 amino acids. The ends lost 3 bases at V and 7 bases at J; junction bases unmatched: 8. Germline V lookup: CDR1 MNHEY, CDR2 SMNVEV (reference sequence). CDR3 amino acids: CASSFSVGLAGDNEQFF. DNA of the CDR3: TGTGCCAGCAGTTTTTCGGTGGGACTAGCGGGAGATAATGAGCAGTTCTTC.

This clone was seen a few times. Additional DNA sequences in this sample encode the identical CDR3. The genes are TRBV2 and TRBJ1-5; 7 bases match TRBD1. Germline V gives CDR1 SNHLY, CDR2 FYNNEI. The J segment lost 2 bases and the V segment lost 4 bases, leaving 2 bases of the junction unmatched. The CDR3 is 14 amino acids. Here the CDR3 DNA reads TGTGCCAGCAGTGGTACAGGGGGCAATCAGCCCCAGCATTTT. Residues: CASSGTGGNQPQHF.

This chain links TRBV13 with TRBJ1-6; 9 positions agree with TRBD1. This CDR3 has 14 residues. With V trimmed by 3 bases and J by 8 bases, 2 bases remained unmatched. Germline CDR1 and CDR2: PRHDT and FYEKMQ (reference sequence). The CDR3 spells CASSLDRGDSPLHF. The CDR3, as DNA: TGTGCCAGCAGCTTGGACAGGGGAGATTCACCCCTCCACTTT.

This chain links TRBV5-1 with TRBJ1-5; TRBD1 matches 8 bases. The CDR3 is made up of 14 amino acids. From germline, CDR1 is SGHRS and CDR2 YFSETQ. The V and J ends lost 4 bases and 6 bases, in that order; junction bases with no gene match: 6. The CDR3 DNA follows: TGCGCCAGCAGCGCCGGGACAGGAGGTCAGCCCCAGCATTTT. Translating it yields CASSAGTGGQPQHF.

The V gene is TRBV7-3, the J gene TRBJ2-5; 12 bases align to TRBD2. This CDR3 has 16 residues. The germline V gene encodes CDR1 SGHTA and CDR2 FQGTGA. The V and J ends lost 1 base and 4 bases, in that order; junction bases with no gene match: 4. CDR3 protein: CASSLMTSGSLETQYF. DNA of the CDR3: TGTGCCAGCAGCTTAATGACTAGCGGGAGCTTAGAGACCCAGTACTTC.